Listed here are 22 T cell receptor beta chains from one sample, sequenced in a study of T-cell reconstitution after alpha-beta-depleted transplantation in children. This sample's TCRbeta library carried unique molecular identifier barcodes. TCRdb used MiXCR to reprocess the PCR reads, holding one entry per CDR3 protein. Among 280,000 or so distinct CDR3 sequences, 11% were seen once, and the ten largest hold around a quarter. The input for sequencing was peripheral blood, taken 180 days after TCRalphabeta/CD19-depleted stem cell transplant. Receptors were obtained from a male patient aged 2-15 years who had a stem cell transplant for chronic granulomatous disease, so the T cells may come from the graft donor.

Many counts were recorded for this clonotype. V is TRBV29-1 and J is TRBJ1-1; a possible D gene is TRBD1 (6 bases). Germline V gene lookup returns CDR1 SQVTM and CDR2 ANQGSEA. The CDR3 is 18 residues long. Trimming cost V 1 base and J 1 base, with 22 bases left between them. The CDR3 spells CSVEVNRGAHSGNTEAFF. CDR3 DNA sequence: TGCAGCGTTGAAGTTAACCGGGGGGCGCATAGTGGGAACACTGAAGCTTTCTTT.

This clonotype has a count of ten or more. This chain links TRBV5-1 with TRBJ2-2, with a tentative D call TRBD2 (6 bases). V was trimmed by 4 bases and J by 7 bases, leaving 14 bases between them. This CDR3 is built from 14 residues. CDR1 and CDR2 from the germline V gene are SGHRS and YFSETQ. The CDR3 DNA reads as TGCGCCAGCAGCATCAGCCCGGAGGGCGGGGAGCTGTTTTTT. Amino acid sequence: CASSISPEGGELFF.

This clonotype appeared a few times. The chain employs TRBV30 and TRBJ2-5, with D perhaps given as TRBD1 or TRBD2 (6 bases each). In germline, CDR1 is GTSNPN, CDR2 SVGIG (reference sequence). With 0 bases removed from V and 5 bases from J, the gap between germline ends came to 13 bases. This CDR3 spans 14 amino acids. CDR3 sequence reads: CAWSVHLGGETQYF. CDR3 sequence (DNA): TGTGCCTGGAGTGTACATCTGGGGGGCGAGACCCAGTACTTC.

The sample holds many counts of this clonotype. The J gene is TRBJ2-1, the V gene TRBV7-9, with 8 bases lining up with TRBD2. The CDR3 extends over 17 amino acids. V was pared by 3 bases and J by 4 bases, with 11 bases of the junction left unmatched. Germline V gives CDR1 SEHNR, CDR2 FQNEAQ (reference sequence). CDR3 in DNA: TGTGCCAGCAGCTTTACGGTTTTGCGGGAGGCTTACAATGAGCAGTTCTTC. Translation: CASSFTVLREAYNEQFF. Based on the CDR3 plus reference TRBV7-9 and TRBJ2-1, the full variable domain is DTGVSQNPRHKITKRGQNVTFRCDPISEHNRLYWYRQTLGQGPEFLTYFQNEAQLEKSRLLSDRFSAERPKGSFSTLEIQRTEQGDSAMYLCASSFTVLREAYNEQFFGPGTRLTVL.

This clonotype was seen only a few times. The CDR3 here is CASSGNSGRIDEQYF. CDR3 nucleotides: TGTGCCAGCAGCGGAAATAGCGGGAGGATCGACGAGCAGTACTTC. This chain uses TRBV28 with TRBJ2-7; 10 bases match TRBD2. CDR1 and CDR2 (germline): MDHEN, SYDVKM. CDR3 length: 15 residues. Trimming at V came to 6 bases and at J to 5 bases, leaving 10 bases not matched to a gene.

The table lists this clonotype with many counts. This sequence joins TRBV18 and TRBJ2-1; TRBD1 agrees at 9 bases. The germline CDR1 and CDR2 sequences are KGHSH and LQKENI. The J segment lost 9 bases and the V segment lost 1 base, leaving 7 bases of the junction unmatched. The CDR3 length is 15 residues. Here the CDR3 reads CASSPLVTGGFEQFF. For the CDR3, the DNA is TGTGCCAGCTCACCACTCGTTACAGGGGGCTTTGAGCAGTTCTTC.

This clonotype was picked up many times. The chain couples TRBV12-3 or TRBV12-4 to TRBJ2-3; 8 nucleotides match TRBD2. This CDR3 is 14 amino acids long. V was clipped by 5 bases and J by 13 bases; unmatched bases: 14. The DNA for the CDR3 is TGTGCCAGCAGTGCTGGCGGGGGGCCTCTTCTTGAGTATTTT. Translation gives CASSAGGGPLLEYF.

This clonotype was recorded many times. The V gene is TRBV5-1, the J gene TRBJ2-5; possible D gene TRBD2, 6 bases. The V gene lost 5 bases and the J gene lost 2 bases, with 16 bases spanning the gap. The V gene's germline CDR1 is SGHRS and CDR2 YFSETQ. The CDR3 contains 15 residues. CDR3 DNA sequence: TGCGCCAGCAGGCCGATATGGAGGGATCAAGAGACCCAGTACTTC. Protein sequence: CASRPIWRDQETQYF.

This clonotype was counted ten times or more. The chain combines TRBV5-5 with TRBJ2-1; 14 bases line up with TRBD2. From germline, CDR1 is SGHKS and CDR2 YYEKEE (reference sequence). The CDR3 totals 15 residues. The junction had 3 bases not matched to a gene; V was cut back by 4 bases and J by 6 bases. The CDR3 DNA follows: TGTGCCAGCAGCGTAGGACTAGCGGGGGGCAATGAGCAGTTCTTC. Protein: CASSVGLAGGNEQFF.

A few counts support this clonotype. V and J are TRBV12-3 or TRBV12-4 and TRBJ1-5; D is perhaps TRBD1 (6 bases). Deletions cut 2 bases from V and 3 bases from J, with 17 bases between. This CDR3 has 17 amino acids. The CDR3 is CASSLILGQGNNQPQHF. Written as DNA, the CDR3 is TGTGCCAGCAGTTTAATCTTAGGGCAGGGGAACAATCAGCCCCAGCATTTT.

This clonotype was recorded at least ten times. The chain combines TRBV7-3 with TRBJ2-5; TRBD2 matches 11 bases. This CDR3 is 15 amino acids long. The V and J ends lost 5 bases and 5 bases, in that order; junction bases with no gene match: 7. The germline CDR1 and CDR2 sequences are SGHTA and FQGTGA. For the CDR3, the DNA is TGTGCCAGCAGCCTTCGACTAGCGGGGTGGGAGACCCAGTACTTC. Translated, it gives CASSLRLAGWETQYF.

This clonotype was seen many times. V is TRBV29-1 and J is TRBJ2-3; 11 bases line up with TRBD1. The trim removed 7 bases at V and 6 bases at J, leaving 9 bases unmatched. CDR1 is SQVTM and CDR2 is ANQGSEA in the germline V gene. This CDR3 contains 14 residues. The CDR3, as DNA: TGCAGCGCCCTGGACAGGGGGCGCGGGGATACGCAGTATTTT. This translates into CSALDRGRGDTQYF.

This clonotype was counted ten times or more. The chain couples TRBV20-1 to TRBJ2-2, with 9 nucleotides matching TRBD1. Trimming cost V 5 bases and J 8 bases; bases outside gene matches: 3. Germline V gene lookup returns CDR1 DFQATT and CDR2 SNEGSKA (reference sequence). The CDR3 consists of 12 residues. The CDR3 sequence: CSASQGAGELFF. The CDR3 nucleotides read TGCAGTGCTTCACAGGGGGCTGGGGAGCTGTTTTTT.

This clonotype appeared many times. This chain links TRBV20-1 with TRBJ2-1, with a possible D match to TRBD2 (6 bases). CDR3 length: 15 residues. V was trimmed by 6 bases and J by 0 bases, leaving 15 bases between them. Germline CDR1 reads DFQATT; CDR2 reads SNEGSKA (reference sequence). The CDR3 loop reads CSAPLTRGSYNEQFF. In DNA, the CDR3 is TGCAGTGCCCCTCTGACTAGAGGCTCCTACAATGAGCAGTTCTTC.

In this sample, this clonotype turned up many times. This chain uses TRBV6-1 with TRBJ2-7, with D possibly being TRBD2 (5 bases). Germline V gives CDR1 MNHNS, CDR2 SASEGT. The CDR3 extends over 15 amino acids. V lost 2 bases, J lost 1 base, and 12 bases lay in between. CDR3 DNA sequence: TGTGCCAGCAGTGAATACGGGGATAGTTCCTACGAGCAGTACTTC. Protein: CASSEYGDSSYEQYF.

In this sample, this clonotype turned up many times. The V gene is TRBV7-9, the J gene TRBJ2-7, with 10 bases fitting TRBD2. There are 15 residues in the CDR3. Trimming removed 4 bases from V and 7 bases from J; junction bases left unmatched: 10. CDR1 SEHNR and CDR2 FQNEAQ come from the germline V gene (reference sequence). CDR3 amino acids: CASSYGLAEGSEQYF. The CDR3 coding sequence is TGTGCCAGCAGCTATGGACTAGCGGAGGGATCGGAGCAGTACTTC.

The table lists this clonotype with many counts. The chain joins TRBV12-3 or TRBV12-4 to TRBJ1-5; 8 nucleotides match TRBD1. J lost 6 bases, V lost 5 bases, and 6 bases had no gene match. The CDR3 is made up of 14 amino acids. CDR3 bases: TGTGCCAGCAGTCTTGGACAGGGTGTTCAGCCCCAGCATTTT. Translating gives CASSLGQGVQPQHF.

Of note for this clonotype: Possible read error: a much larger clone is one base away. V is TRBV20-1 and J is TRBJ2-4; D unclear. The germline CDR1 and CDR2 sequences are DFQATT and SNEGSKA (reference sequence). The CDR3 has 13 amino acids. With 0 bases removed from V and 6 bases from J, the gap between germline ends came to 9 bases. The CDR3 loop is CSARDPNRNIQYF. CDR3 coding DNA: TGCAGTGCTAGAGATCCCAACAGAAACATTCAGTACTTC.

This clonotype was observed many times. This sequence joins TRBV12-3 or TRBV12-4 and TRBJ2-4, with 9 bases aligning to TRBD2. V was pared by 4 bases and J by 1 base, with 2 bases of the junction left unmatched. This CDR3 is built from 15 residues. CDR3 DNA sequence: TGTGCCAGCAGTTACGCGGGGGGGGCCAAAAACATTCAGTACTTC. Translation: CASSYAGGAKNIQYF.

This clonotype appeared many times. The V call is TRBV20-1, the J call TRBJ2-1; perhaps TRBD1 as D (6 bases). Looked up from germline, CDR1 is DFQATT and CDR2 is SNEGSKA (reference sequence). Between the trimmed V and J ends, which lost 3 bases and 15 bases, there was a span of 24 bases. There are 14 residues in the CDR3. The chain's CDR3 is CSARADIGGNGLFF. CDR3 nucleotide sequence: TGCAGTGCTAGGGCTGATATAGGGGGAAATGGACTGTTCTTC.

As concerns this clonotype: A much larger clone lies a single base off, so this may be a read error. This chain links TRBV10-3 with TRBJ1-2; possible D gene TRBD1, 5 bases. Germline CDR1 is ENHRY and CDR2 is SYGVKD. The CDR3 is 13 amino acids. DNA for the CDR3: TGTGCCATCAGCGGCGGGGGGACCCATGGCGACACCTTC. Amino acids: CAISGGGTHGDTF.

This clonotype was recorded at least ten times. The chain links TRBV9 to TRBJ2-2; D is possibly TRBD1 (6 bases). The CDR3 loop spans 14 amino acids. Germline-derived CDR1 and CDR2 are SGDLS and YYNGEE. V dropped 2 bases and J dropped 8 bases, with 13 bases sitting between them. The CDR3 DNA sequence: TGTGCCAGCAGCGTCACAGGGTTTTCTGGGGAGCTGTTTTTT. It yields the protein CASSVTGFSGELFF.